This T cell receptor beta chain comes out of a study of PD-1 blockade in classical Hodgkin lymphoma. Study-wide findings and caveats: When set against healthy donors, newly diagnosed patients were reported to show lower baseline TCR diversity. Nivolumab initiated under 1 year post-ASCT led to patient exclusion. Complete responders started with a diversity level that resembled newly diagnosed patients at baseline.

Described time point: cycle 4 day 1 (C4D1), after six to seven weeks of nivolumab. Each patient experienced a relapse that followed autologous stem cell transplantation, and brentuximab vedotin exposure varied. This table comes from immunoSEQ multiplex PCR, and its TCRdb copy is limited to in-frame clones, with some not included. The table has 15,000 to 20,000 clones, about 65% seen once. Worth noting for this clone: Its antigen is not known.

This CDR3 contains 13 residues. Looked up from germline, CDR1 is LNHDA and CDR2 is SQIVND (reference sequence). V trimming: 7 bases; J trimming: 13 bases; junction bases outside the gene matches: 6. The source of this sequence is a human donor with classical Hodgkin lymphoma. The V and J genes are TRBV19 and TRBJ2-6; 11 bases are shared with TRBD1. The starting material was peripheral blood mononuclear cells (PBMCs), obtained before the fourth cycle of nivolumab. CDR3 in amino acids: CASTWDRGVVLTF. In DNA form, the CDR3 reads TGTGCCAGTACCTGGGACAGGGGGGTAGTCCTGACTTTC. Filled out from reference TRBV19 and TRBJ2-6, the complete variable domain reads DGGITQSPKYLFRKEGQNVTLSCEQNLNHDAMYWYRQDPGQGLRLIYYSQIVNDFQKGDIAEGYSVSREKKESFPLTVTSAQKNPTAFYLCASTWDRGVVLTFGAGSRLTVL.